This TCR beta chain appears in the sequencing data of a study of human T cells and chemical hapten exposure. Broader study findings: TCRs whose frequency exceeded 1 in 1000 remained the same following DPC sensitization.

This clonotype was detected many times. Its cognate antigen is unknown. Unique molecular identifiers were linked by the library to individual cDNA molecules. Per the authors' pipeline: Between roughly 20,000 and 700,000 TCRs appeared in each sample, and the median stood at roughly 100,000. MiXCR, run by TCRdb on the 5' RACE reads, gives a single entry per CDR3 protein. The V and J calls come from TCRdb's annotation, not from the publication. The sample includes about 140,000 distinct CDR3 sequences, approximately 4% of them seen just once. The CDR3 contains 12 residues. Trimming shortened V by 6 bases and J by 0 bases, and 6 bases separated the two germline ends. The starting material, unfractionated whole blood, was used for total RNA extraction.

This sequence originates from a female donor in good health. The chain uses TRBV12-3 or TRBV12-4 and TRBJ2-7; D remains unclear. The CDR3 DNA follows: TGTGCCAGCAGCTCCGGCTCCTACGAGCAGTACTTC. Protein: CASSSGSYEQYF.